This is a list of T cell receptor beta chains from one sample in a study of prognosis after radiotherapy for stage I lung cancer. A single record per CDR3 protein comes from TCRdb applying MiXCR to the multiplex PCR reads. The sample yields under 20,000 distinct CDR3 sequences, 45% to 70% seen once. This specimen was PBMCs, taken before or after stereotactic body radiation therapy (not recorded which). The receptor source for this set is a donor aged 50 or older with non-small cell lung cancer. CDR3s include the opening cysteine and the closing phenylalanine or tryptophan. D genes are given only for firm matches. A row's size may be missing; if present it is once, few, many or a size class.

v_gene	d_gene	abundance	len	j_gene	CDR3aa	CDR3nt
TRBV12-3/TRBV12-4	NA	NA	12	TRBJ2-1	CASSLIVQGRFF	TGTGCCAGCAGTTTAATAGTGCAGGGCCGGTTCTTC
TRBV6-9	NA	medium-sized	12	TRBJ2-7	CASSYGPYEQYF	TGTGCCAGCAGTTATGGCCCCTACGAGCAGTACTTC
TRBV12-3/TRBV12-4	TRBD1	NA	12	TRBJ1-6	CASSLDRGPLHF	TGTGCCAGCAGTTTGGACAGGGGGCCCCTCCACTTT
TRBV28	TRBD1	many	15	TRBJ2-4	CASSPDRGTKNIQYF	TGTGCCAGCTCTCCGGACAGGGGAACCAAAAACATTCAGTACTTC
TRBV2	NA	medium-sized	13	TRBJ2-2	CASSAREAGELFF	TGTGCCAGCAGTGCTCGGGAAGCCGGGGAGCTGTTTTTT
TRBV10-3	TRBD1	many	14	TRBJ2-3	CATGGDRATDTQYF	TGTGCCACCGGAGGGGACAGGGCCACAGATACGCAGTATTTT
TRBV6-2/TRBV6-3	NA	few	15	TRBJ1-5	CASSYLFGVNQPQHF	TGTGCCAGCAGTTACTTATTCGGAGTTAATCAGCCCCAGCATTTT
TRBV6-2/TRBV6-3	NA	NA	17	TRBJ1-6	CASSYSGQSSYNSPLHF	TGTGCCAGCAGTTACTCTGGACAGAGCTCCTATAATTCACCCCTCCACTTT
TRBV2	TRBD2	many	14	TRBJ2-2	CASLRDYLTGELFF	TGTGCCAGCCTACGGGACTACTTGACCGGGGAGCTGTTTTTT
TRBV6-1	NA	NA	11	TRBJ2-7	CASSDGGPVIF	TGTGCCAGCAGTGACGGGGGACCGGTAATATTC
TRBV6-2/TRBV6-3	NA	NA	15	TRBJ1-2	CASSEGYDSNYGYTF	TGTGCCAGCAGTGAAGGATACGACTCTAACTATGGCTACACCTTC
TRBV20-1	NA	many	14	TRBJ2-4	CSARDGTLINIQYF	TGCAGTGCTAGAGATGGGACCTTAATAAACATTCAGTACTTC
TRBV5-1	NA	NA	13	TRBJ2-7	CASSRGVAGELDF	TGCGCCAGCAGCAGGGGAGTAGCTGGAGAGTTAGACTTC
TRBV7-9	TRBD1	many	14	TRBJ1-5	CASSNTQGNQPQHF	TGTGCCAGCAGCAATACACAGGGGAATCAGCCCCAGCATTTT
TRBV20-1	NA	once	10	TRBJ2-1	CSAWWKEQFF	TGCAGTGCCTGGTGGAAAGAGCAGTTCTTC
TRBV6-1	TRBD2	NA	22	TRBJ2-1	CASSELIRVLAGSRRGLGEQFF	TGTGCCAGCAGTGAACTAATCAGAGTCCTAGCGGGGTCCAGAAGAGGGCTAGGGGAGCAGTTCTTC
TRBV11-3	NA	NA	15	TRBJ2-3	CASSLDGTGTDTQYF	TGTGCCAGCAGCTTAGATGGGACGGGGACAGATACGCAGTATTTT
TRBV6-4	TRBD2	many	16	TRBJ2-7	CASSYFRAGGLYEQYF	TGTGCCAGCAGTTACTTCCGGGCGGGAGGGCTCTACGAGCAGTACTTC
TRBV7-9	TRBD1	NA	14	TRBJ2-1	CASSPQGARDEQFF	TGTGCCAGCAGCCCCCAGGGGGCAAGGGATGAGCAGTTCTTC
TRBV6-1	TRBD2	NA	16	TRBJ2-1	CASSGKPGGGYNEQFF	TGTGCCAGCAGTGGTAAACCGGGGGGGGGCTACAATGAGCAGTTCTTC
TRBV19	NA	many	16	TRBJ2-2	CASSIALGQNTGELFF	TGTGCCAGTAGTATAGCCCTGGGACAGAACACCGGGGAGCTGTTTTTT
TRBV7-2	TRBD2	NA	16	TRBJ2-7	CASSLAGTSPHYEQYF	TGTGCCAGCAGCCTAGCTGGGACTAGCCCACACTACGAGCAGTACTTC
TRBV5-8	NA	many	12	TRBJ2-1	CASRFTGIEQFF	TGTGCCAGCAGGTTTACAGGGATTGAGCAGTTCTTC
TRBV7-3	NA	NA	17	TRBJ1-3	CASSYRSGTYSGNTIYF	TGTGCCAGCAGCTATCGCTCCGGGACGTACTCTGGAAACACCATATATTTT
TRBV12-3/TRBV12-4	NA	once	13	TRBJ1-5	CASISCVGQPQHF	TGTGCCAGCATTTCTTGCGTTGGGCAGCCCCAGCATTTT
TRBV27	NA	many	15	TRBJ1-2	CASSPMGTYARGYTF	TGTGCCAGCAGCCCAATGGGGACGTACGCTCGTGGCTACACCTTC
TRBV3-1	TRBD1	NA	14	TRBJ2-3	CASSQGTGSDTQYF	TGTGCCAGCAGCCAGGGGACAGGGTCAGATACGCAGTATTTT
TRBV20-1	TRBD1	many	16	TRBJ2-7	CSASKGRQGRLYEQYF	TGCAGTGCTTCAAAGGGGCGACAGGGACGTCTCTACGAGCAGTACTTC
TRBV5-1	NA	once	11	TRBJ2-7	CASILTGEQYF	TGCGCCAGCATCCTTACGGGTGAGCAGTACTTC
TRBV30	NA	NA	14	TRBJ1-2	CAWIQTWINYGYTF	TGTGCCTGGATTCAGACATGGATTAACTATGGCTACACCTTC
TRBV10-3	TRBD1	many	14	TRBJ2-7	CAISEGTGVDEQYF	TGTGCCATCAGTGAGGGGACAGGGGTAGACGAGCAGTACTTC
TRBV20-1	TRBD2	many	14	TRBJ2-3	CSARGTRRVDTQYF	TGCAGTGCTAGAGGGACTAGGCGCGTAGATACGCAGTATTTT
TRBV3-1	TRBD1	once	13	TRBJ1-6	CASSRTGSSPLHF	TGTGCCAGCAGCCGGACAGGGAGTTCACCCCTCCACTTT
TRBV5-4	NA	NA	14	TRBJ1-2	CASSLESTAHGYTF	TGTGCCAGCAGCTTGGAGAGCACTGCTCATGGCTACACCTTC
TRBV5-1	NA	NA	13	TRBJ1-1	CASSLLGETEAFF	TGCGCCAGCAGCTTGCTGGGCGAAACTGAAGCTTTCTTT
TRBV7-3	TRBD1	few	15	TRBJ2-1	CASSSGQGWYNEQFF	TGTGCCAGCAGCTCGGGACAGGGGTGGTACAATGAGCAGTTCTTC
TRBV20-1	TRBD2	NA	15	TRBJ2-7	CSARLAGGNSYEQYF	TGCAGTGCTAGACTAGCGGGAGGCAACTCCTACGAGCAGTACTTC
TRBV5-6	TRBD1	NA	16	TRBJ1-6	CASSLTTQGAQRALHF	TGTGCCAGCAGCTTGACCACGCAGGGGGCCCAGCGGGCCCTCCACTTT
TRBV7-2	TRBD1	NA	14	TRBJ2-7	CASSLAGTVYEQYF	TGTGCCAGCAGCTTAGCCGGGACAGTCTACGAGCAGTACTTC
TRBV11-1	TRBD2	medium-sized	17	TRBJ2-3	CASSSWTSGISTDTQYF	TGTGCCAGCAGCTCATGGACTAGCGGTATAAGCACAGATACGCAGTATTTT
TRBV12-3/TRBV12-4	NA	NA	13	TRBJ2-7	CASSPSGVNEQYF	TGTGCCAGCAGTCCCTCGGGGGTGAACGAGCAGTACTTC
TRBV19	NA	many	14	TRBJ1-5	CASRLIQSNQPQHF	TGTGCCAGTAGACTAATCCAGAGCAATCAGCCCCAGCATTTT
TRBV28	NA	many	14	TRBJ2-7	CASSPLRVGSEQYF	TGTGCCAGCAGTCCCCTTCGGGTAGGGTCCGAGCAGTACTTC
TRBV12-3/TRBV12-4	NA	many	13	TRBJ1-1	CATRDGVTTEAFF	TGTGCCACCCGGGACGGGGTGACCACTGAAGCTTTCTTT
TRBV7-8	NA	NA	19	TRBJ2-1	CASSQHPRGRFQAYNEQFF	TGTGCCAGCAGCCAACATCCGCGGGGGCGCTTTCAGGCTTACAATGAGCAGTTCTTC
TRBV6-9	NA	NA	13	TRBJ2-7	CASSYKSTYEQYF	TGTGCCAGCAGTTACAAGTCTACCTACGAGCAGTACTTC
TRBV6-1	TRBD2	NA	14	TRBJ2-7	CVSIVISGSDEQYF	TGTGTCAGCATCGTGATTAGCGGGAGCGACGAGCAGTACTTC
TRBV15	TRBD1	many	18	TRBJ2-3	CATSRDPPQGASTDTQYF	TGTGCCACCAGCAGAGATCCCCCGCAGGGGGCTAGCACAGATACGCAGTATTTT
TRBV7-9	NA	NA	15	TRBJ2-7	CASSDTSGRGSEQYF	TGTGCCAGCAGCGACACCTCTGGACGGGGGAGCGAGCAGTACTTC
TRBV7-9	NA	many	15	TRBJ1-5	CASSASLGGNQPQHF	TGTGCCAGCAGCGCATCACTGGGAGGCAATCAGCCCCAGCATTTT
TRBV28	NA	NA	15	TRBJ1-2	CASLTWSSGEWGYTF	TGTGCCAGCCTAACCTGGTCGTCGGGCGAATGGGGCTACACCTTC
TRBV11-3	NA	few	14	TRBJ2-7	CASSPGSLSYEQYF	TGTGCCAGCAGCCCTGGGAGTTTATCCTACGAGCAGTACTTC
TRBV12-3/TRBV12-4	NA	many	15	TRBJ2-4	CASSFEMTVKNIQYF	TGTGCCAGCAGTTTCGAGATGACAGTGAAAAACATTCAGTACTTC
TRBV10-3	TRBD1	many	13	TRBJ1-4	CAIKGTGSEKLFF	TGTGCCATCAAAGGGACAGGGAGTGAAAAACTGTTTTTT
TRBV28	NA	NA	16	TRBJ2-6	CASSQTPHSGANVLTF	TGTGCCAGCAGCCAAACCCCCCACTCTGGGGCCAACGTCCTGACTTTC
TRBV7-9	TRBD2	many	15	TRBJ2-7	CASSLSGGGLYEQYF	TGTGCCAGCAGCTTATCGGGAGGAGGGCTGTACGAGCAGTACTTC
TRBV20-1	TRBD2	medium-sized	17	TRBJ2-1	CSASTGTSGRRHNEQFF	TGCAGTGCTTCAACCGGGACTAGCGGGAGAAGACACAATGAGCAGTTCTTC
TRBV10-2	NA	NA	12	TRBJ2-2	CASRGTSGELFF	TGCGCCAGCAGAGGGACATCCGGGGAGCTGTTTTTT
TRBV6-2/TRBV6-3	TRBD2	many	16	TRBJ2-7	CASSSTLAGVIYEQYF	TGTGCCAGCAGTTCTACACTAGCGGGCGTAATTTACGAGCAGTACTTC